What follows are 10 T cell receptor beta chains derived from one specimen sequenced in a study of T-cell reconstitution after alpha-beta-depleted transplantation in children. Unique molecular identifiers were built into the TCRbeta library. TCRdb itself ran the PCR reads through MiXCR, one entry per CDR3 protein. Among about 610,000 distinct CDR3 sequences, roughly 10% were seen once, and the ten largest hold less than 5%. Here the sequenced sample was PBMCs from the stem cell graft donor, taken from the stem cell graft. Every receptor here comes from a human donor who donated a stem cell graft to a child with acute myeloid leukemia.

Many counts were recorded for this clonotype. The V and J genes are TRBV20-1 and TRBJ2-3; D gene unclear. The CDR3 is 12 amino acids. The germline gives CDR1 DFQATT, CDR2 SNEGSKA (reference sequence). V was cut by 7 bases and J by 0 bases, with 8 bases left in between. CDR3 sequence: CSGRYSTDTQYF. The CDR3 DNA reads TGCAGTGGACGGTATAGCACAGATACGCAGTATTTT.

This clonotype has ten or more counts. The genes are TRBV6-1 and TRBJ1-6, with D uncertain. CDR1 and CDR2 from the germline V gene are MNHNS and SASEGT. CDR3 size: 16 residues. Trimming took 5 bases from V and 7 from J, leaving 18 bases between them. This CDR3 is CASSPGVGSGNSPLHF. CDR3 DNA sequence: TGTGCCAGCAGTCCCGGCGTCGGGTCAGGAAATTCACCCCTCCACTTT.

The table lists this clonotype with a few counts. The V gene is TRBV12-3 or TRBV12-4, the J gene TRBJ1-2, with D possibly matching TRBD1 (6 bases). V lost 7 bases and J lost 2, with 14 bases in between. This CDR3 is built from 14 residues. Here the CDR3 DNA reads TGTGCCAGCACCTCAAACACAGGGAACTATGGCTACACCTTC. Residues: CASTSNTGNYGYTF.

This clonotype was seen only a few times. This sequence joins TRBV7-3 and TRBJ2-1; 12 nucleotides agree with TRBD2. Germline loops: CDR1 SGHTA, CDR2 FQGTGA. Trimming removed 6 bases from V and 9 bases from J; junction bases left unmatched: 15. CDR3 length equals 17 residues. The CDR3 here is CASSSGRRTSGMSEQFF. DNA of the CDR3: TGTGCCAGCAGTTCGGGCCGTAGGACTAGCGGGATGAGTGAGCAGTTCTTC.

V and J are TRBV18 and TRBJ2-2; tentatively, D is TRBD2 (5 bases). The germline gives CDR1 KGHSH, CDR2 LQKENI. The CDR3 consists of 14 residues. V was cut by 4 bases and J by 4 bases, with 10 bases left in between. The DNA for the CDR3 is TGTGCCAGCTCACTCGGGGAAAGCACCGGGGAGCTGTTTTTT. Its translation is CASSLGESTGELFF. Full variable domain (remainder filled in from reference TRBV18 and TRBJ2-2): NAGVMQNPRHLVRRRGQEARLRCSPMKGHSHVYWYRQLPEEGLKFMVYLQKENIIDESGMPKERFSAEFPKEGPSILRIQQVVRGDSAAYFCASSLGESTGELFFGEGSRLTVL.

The sample holds many counts of this clonotype. The chain joins TRBV6-2 or TRBV6-3 to TRBJ1-1; the D is unclear. Trimming removed 11 bases at V and 2 bases at J, with 18 bases between. Germline CDR1 and CDR2: MNHEY and SVGEGT. The CDR3 consists of 14 residues. The CDR3 loop reads CASVRVSLNTEAFF. The CDR3 nucleotides are TGTGCCTCCGTGAGGGTATCACTCAACACTGAAGCTTTCTTT.

This clonotype occurred a few times. The chain links TRBV29-1 to TRBJ1-1; maybe TRBD1 (5 bases). CDR1 SQVTM and CDR2 ANQGSEA come from the germline V gene. V was shortened by 1 base and J by 8 bases, with 11 bases between the two germline ends. This CDR3 has 12 residues. CDR3 DNA sequence: TGCAGCGTTGAAGCCTCGACAGACGAAGCTTTCTTT. Translated: CSVEASTDEAFF.

A few counts support this clonotype. The chain carries TRBV4-3 and TRBJ2-7, with 10 bases aligning to TRBD2. V dropped 2 bases and J dropped 4; count of bases not matched to a gene: 11. CDR1 and CDR2 (germline): LGHNA, YSLEER. The CDR3 contains 17 residues. The chain's CDR3 is CASSQRAGGVGGYEQYF. In DNA, the CDR3 is TGCGCCAGCAGCCAAAGAGCGGGAGGGGTTGGAGGGTACGAGCAGTACTTC.

CDR3 loop: CASSASGRALSTDTQYF. Here the CDR3 DNA reads TGTGCCAGCAGCGCTAGCGGGAGGGCCCTCAGCACAGATACGCAGTATTTT. The chain links TRBV4-2 to TRBJ2-3; TRBD2 agrees at 12 bases. The CDR3 has 17 amino acids. Germline V gene sequence: CDR1 LGHNA, CDR2 YNFKEQ. Germline trimming cut 5 bases from V and 0 bases from J; bases unmatched to any gene: 6.

This clonotype has more than one count but fewer than ten. J is TRBJ2-1 and V is TRBV15; D might be TRBD2 (6 bases). The V gene lost 7 bases and the J gene lost 2 bases, with 18 bases spanning the gap. The CDR3 has 16 amino acids. CDR1 and CDR2 from the germline V gene are LNHNV and YYDKDF (reference sequence). The CDR3 sequence: CATTGMGSGPYNEQFF. The CDR3 bases are TGTGCCACCACCGGAATGGGGAGCGGGCCCTACAATGAGCAGTTCTTC.